The 15 T cell receptor beta chains below all came from one sample that was sequenced in a study of shared clonotypes between healthy human individuals (dated by TCRdb to between 2020 and 2021). Libraries were constructed by the immunoSEQ multiplex PCR assay. The table was pulled from immuneACCESS by TCRdb, which kept in-frame rearrangements only. Such tables lose some clones; where checked, under half of the loss comes from unresolved V genes, and the rest has no known cause. The sample records about a million clones, approximately 80% of which are singletons. Over 1.3% of the sample rests with the top ten. Sequences were obtained from memory CD4+ T cells sorted from blood. According to the study, the label for this sample's cell subset or site signals: CD45RA-negative fraction. These TCRs come from a man younger than 35 in good health.

The CDR3 DNA is TGTGCCATCAGTTCGGTGGTAGGCGGGAACCAAGAGACCCAGTACTTC. Residues: CAISSVVGGNQETQYF. The chain combines TRBV10-3 with TRBJ2-5, with a weak D call TRBD2 (6 bases). Between the trimmed V and J ends, which lost 5 bases and 0 bases, there was a span of 16 bases. This CDR3 region has 16 residues. Germline V CDR1 and CDR2: ENHRY, SYGVKD.

There are a few counts of this clone. The chain couples TRBV7-9 to TRBJ1-4, with TRBD1 as a possible D gene (5 bases). Trimming took off 3 bases at V and 11 bases at J, with 13 bases between the two ends. Per the germline V gene, CDR1 is SEHNR and CDR2 is FQNEAQ (reference sequence). This CDR3 contains 13 residues. The CDR3 coding sequence is TGTGCCAGCAGCTTGATGGGCAGGGAGAAACTGTTTTTT. This encodes CASSLMGREKLFF. Combining the CDR3 with reference TRBV7-9 and TRBJ1-4 gives the whole variable domain DTGVSQNPRHKITKRGQNVTFRCDPISEHNRLYWYRQTLGQGPEFLTYFQNEAQLEKSRLLSDRFSAERPKGSFSTLEIQRTEQGDSAMYLCASSLMGREKLFFGSGTQLSVL.

This clone was counted a single time. This chain links TRBV6-5 with TRBJ1-1; 9 nucleotides agree with TRBD1. Germline assignment: CDR1 MNHEY and CDR2 SVGAGI. The length of the CDR3 is 15 residues. V shed 7 bases and J 6 bases; nucleotides not matched to a gene: 12. The CDR3 DNA reads TGTGCCAGCAAAGATAACAGGGGGCAGTCCGCTGAAGCTTTCTTT. This translates into CASKDNRGQSAEAFF.

This clone was observed a few times. V gene TRBV29-1 combines with J gene TRBJ2-3; 12 nucleotides line up with TRBD1. Germline V CDR1 and CDR2: SQVTM, ANQGSEA. This CDR3 has 14 residues. Trimming removed 4 bases from V and 6 bases from J; junction bases left unmatched: 5. Here the CDR3 reads CSVGGTGGGDTQYF. CDR3 in DNA: TGCAGCGTTGGTGGGACAGGGGGCGGTGATACGCAGTATTTT.

The V gene is TRBV11-2, the J gene TRBJ1-1; D is possibly TRBD1 (6 bases). The V gene's germline CDR1 is SGHAT and CDR2 FQNNGV. The CDR3 contains 13 residues. Trimming pared 8 bases from V and 6 bases from J, leaving 16 bases between. The CDR3 nucleotides are TGTGCCAGCCAAGACAGGTTTCGGGCTGAAGCTTTCTTT. Its translation: CASQDRFRAEAFF.

The V gene is TRBV14, the J gene TRBJ2-7; D uncertain. The V end was cut by 2 bases, the J end by 5 bases, with 10 bases between. Germline assignment: CDR1 SGHDN and CDR2 FVKESK. The CDR3 is 13 residues long. For the CDR3, the DNA is TGTGCCAGCAGCCAACTGAGGTATCACGAGCAGTACTTC. This translates into CASSQLRYHEQYF.

This chain uses TRBV5-1 with TRBJ2-3; tentative D call: TRBD1 (6 bases). There are 14 residues in the CDR3. Germline assignment: CDR1 SGHRS and CDR2 YFSETQ. Trimming left V 1 base short and J 5 bases short, with 11 bases between. DNA for the CDR3: TGCGCCAGCAGCTTGTCCAGGGGTGGAGATACGCAGTATTTT. The encoded protein is CASSLSRGGDTQYF.

The V and J genes are TRBV20-1 and TRBJ2-7; D remains unclear. This CDR3 has 11 residues. CDR1 is DFQATT and CDR2 is SNEGSKA in the germline V gene (reference sequence). V gave up 2 bases and J gave up 2 bases, with 4 bases separating them. The CDR3 bases are TGCAGTGCTAGACAGGCCTACGAGCAGTACTTC. It codes for CSARQAYEQYF.

This clone was picked up one time. The J gene is TRBJ2-7, the V gene TRBV6-5; D is unclear. V dropped 7 bases and J dropped 0 bases, with 13 bases sitting between them. The CDR3 length is 14 residues. Germline loops: CDR1 MNHEY, CDR2 SVGAGI. CDR3 protein: CASKTSTASYEQYF. CDR3 in DNA: TGTGCCAGCAAAACCAGTACAGCCTCCTACGAGCAGTACTTC.

The chain uses TRBV30 and TRBJ1-2; 8 bases are shared with TRBD1. The CDR3 is made up of 14 amino acids. V trimming: 5 bases; J trimming: 2 bases; junction bases outside the gene matches: 7. Looked up from germline, CDR1 is GTSNPN and CDR2 is SVGIG (reference sequence). As DNA, the CDR3 is TGTGCCTGGGACAGGGGCTCTCTAAACTATGGCTACACCTTC. Amino acid sequence: CAWDRGSLNYGYTF.

The chain has TRBV7-3 and TRBJ1-1; D is ambiguous. The CDR3 is 13 amino acids. Trimming took 4 bases from V and 1 from J, leaving 7 bases between them. From germline, CDR1 is SGHTA and CDR2 FQGTGA. The CDR3 reads CASSSQQNTEAFF. The CDR3 DNA follows: TGTGCCAGCAGCTCACAACAGAACACTGAAGCTTTCTTT.

The V and J genes are TRBV2 and TRBJ2-1, with D possibly being TRBD1 or TRBD2 (6 bases each). The V and J ends lost 9 bases and 5 bases respectively, with 17 bases between them. The CDR3 runs 14 residues. Germline assignment: CDR1 SNHLY and CDR2 FYNNEI. CDR3 region: CASRLNGGHNEQFF. The CDR3 DNA is TGTGCCAGTAGACTTAACGGGGGCCACAATGAGCAGTTCTTC.

The chain joins TRBV7-2 to TRBJ1-4; a weak D match, TRBD1 (5 bases). The CDR3 extends over 13 amino acids. The V gene's germline CDR1 is SGHTA and CDR2 FQGNSA. Deletions cut 2 bases from V and 8 bases from J, with 9 bases between. DNA for the CDR3: TGTGCCAGCAGCTTAAGCAGGGACGAAAAACTGTTTTTT. Protein sequence: CASSLSRDEKLFF. Full variable domain (remainder filled in from reference TRBV7-2 and TRBJ1-4): GAGVSQSPSNKVTEKGKDVELRCDPISGHTALYWYRQSLGQGLEFLIYFQGNSAPDKSGLPSDRFSAERTGGSVSTLTIQRTQQEDSAVYLCASSLSRDEKLFFGSGTQLSVL.

This chain joins TRBV7-9 and TRBJ1-1; D not resolved. Germline CDR1 reads SEHNR; CDR2 reads FQNEAQ (reference sequence). The CDR3 is 15 residues long. V lost 5 bases to trimming and J lost 1 base, with 14 bases between them. The chain's CDR3 is CASSPRASGNTEAFF. As DNA, the CDR3 is TGTGCCAGCAGCCCTCGGGCCTCGGGGAACACTGAAGCTTTCTTT.

The chain carries TRBV6-5 and TRBJ2-3; D might be TRBD2 (6 bases). The CDR3 is 14 residues long. V lost 5 bases and J 4 bases, leaving 13 bases between the germline ends. Germline CDR1 reads MNHEY; CDR2 reads SVGAGI. The CDR3 here is CASSARGRSDTQYF. The CDR3 DNA reads as TGTGCCAGCAGTGCGAGAGGGAGGTCAGATACGCAGTATTTT.